The 18 T cell receptor beta chains listed next were all sequenced from one sample in a study of blood T cell repertoires in COVID-19. Method: immunoSEQ multiplex PCR; TCRdb's copy keeps in-frame clones and lacks some. The sample lists about 240,000 clones, approximately 85% occurring once. The specimen sequenced was peripheral blood. These receptor sequences come from a woman aged 60-70 years with active or convalescent COVID-19.

CDR3 amino acids: CASSLKGTVTSTDTQYF. The DNA of the CDR3 is TGTGCCAGCAGCCTGAAGGGGACAGTTACTAGCACAGATACGCAGTATTTT. This chain connects TRBV7-3 to TRBJ2-3; TRBD1 matches at 7 bases. CDR1 and CDR2 (germline): SGHTA, FQGTGA. J gave up 0 bases and V 5 bases, and 11 bases lay outside the gene matches. The CDR3 length is 17 residues.

This chain links TRBV7-2 with TRBJ1-5; TRBD1 matches at 7 bases. The CDR3 spans 15 residues. The V segment lost 4 bases and the J segment 6 bases; nucleotides outside the gene matches: 9. Germline CDR1 and CDR2: SGHTA and FQGNSA. In DNA, the CDR3 is TGTGCCAGCAGCTCGAGTATGACAGGGATTCAGCCCCAGCATTTT. It yields the protein CASSSSMTGIQPQHF.

This sequence joins TRBV19 and TRBJ2-7; 8 positions agree with TRBD1. The V gene end was trimmed by 8 bases and the J gene end by 3 bases; junction bases not matched to a gene: 6. Germline loops: CDR1 LNHDA, CDR2 SQIVND (reference sequence). CDR3 length: 13 amino acids. The CDR3 DNA is TGTGCCAGTGGGACAGGACTTCTCTACGAGCAGTACTTC. Translating it yields CASGTGLLYEQYF. Full variable domain (missing parts from reference TRBV19 and TRBJ2-7): DGGITQSPKYLFRKEGQNVTLSCEQNLNHDAMYWYRQDPGQGLRLIYYSQIVNDFQKGDIAEGYSVSREKKESFPLTVTSAQKNPTAFYLCASGTGLLYEQYFGPGTRLTVT.

This clone appeared a few times. The rearrangement links TRBV19 to TRBJ2-1, with TRBD2 identical over 7 bases. This CDR3 is 14 amino acids long. Germline V gene lookup returns CDR1 LNHDA and CDR2 SQIVND (reference sequence). V was pared by 5 bases and J by 5 bases, with 6 bases of the junction left unmatched. The CDR3 coding sequence is TGTGCCAGTAGTGGGCAGGGACTACACAATGAGCAGTTCTTC. This translates into CASSGQGLHNEQFF.

V gene TRBV2 combines with J gene TRBJ1-2; D might be TRBD1 (6 bases). The CDR3 contains 13 residues. Germline CDR1 SNHLY, CDR2 FYNNEI. The V end lost 5 bases, the J end lost 2 bases, and 9 bases lay between the germline ends. CDR3 residues: CASSQTGNYGYTF. The CDR3 nucleotides are TGTGCCAGCAGTCAAACAGGGAACTATGGCTACACCTTC.

The chain is built from TRBV6-6 and TRBJ1-1, with D possibly matching TRBD1 (6 bases). Looked up from germline, CDR1 is MNHNY and CDR2 is SVGAGI (reference sequence). The CDR3 totals 16 residues. V gave up 6 bases and J gave up 4 bases, with 21 bases separating them. Here the CDR3 reads CASSALRGRGGTEAFF. The DNA of the CDR3 is TGTGCCAGCAGCGCCCTGCGGGGGCGGGGGGGCACTGAAGCTTTCTTT.

The chain joins TRBV7-3 to TRBJ1-2, with D uncertain. The V end was cut by 1 base, the J end by 2 bases, with 8 bases between. There are 14 residues in the CDR3. Germline CDR1 is SGHTA and CDR2 is FQGTGA. In DNA, the CDR3 is TGTGCCAGCAGCTTAAGTCCCGGGAACTATGGCTACACCTTC. It encodes CASSLSPGNYGYTF.

The chain couples TRBV7-8 to TRBJ2-1, with 7 nucleotides matching TRBD2. Germline V CDR1 and CDR2: SGHVS, FQNEAQ. The CDR3 is 12 amino acids. Trimming removed 5 bases from V and 7 bases from J; junction bases left unmatched: 2. Here the CDR3 reads CASSRSGNEQFF. In nucleotides, the CDR3 is TGTGCCAGCAGCCGTAGCGGGAATGAGCAGTTCTTC.

Here the CDR3 DNA reads TGTGCAACACAGGGGGCCGGAAACACCATATATTTT. Residues: CATQGAGNTIYF. The chain has TRBV6-6 and TRBJ1-3; 9 bases align to TRBD1. The germline CDR1 and CDR2 sequences are MNHNY and SVGAGI (reference sequence). This CDR3 has 12 residues.

The V gene is TRBV19, the J gene TRBJ2-2, with a weak D call TRBD1 (6 bases). V lost 9 bases and J lost 2, with 10 bases in between. The CDR3 extends over 13 amino acids. Germline values: CDR1 LNHDA, CDR2 SQIVND (reference sequence). Here the CDR3 reads CASRTVNTGELFF. In nucleotides, the CDR3 is TGTGCCAGCCGGACAGTTAACACCGGGGAGCTGTTTTTT.

The rearrangement joins TRBV5-4 to TRBJ2-3, with 12 bases identical to TRBD2. This CDR3 has 14 residues. CDR1 is SGHNT, CDR2 YYREEE, per germline (reference sequence). V gave up 4 bases and J gave up 6 bases; unmatched junction bases: 3. CDR3 bases: TGTGCCAGCAGCCGGACTAGCGGGGCCGATACGCAGTATTTT. Translation: CASSRTSGADTQYF.

This clone came up a few times. The V and J genes are TRBV3-1 (or the pseudogene TRBV3-2) and TRBJ2-7; possible D gene TRBD1, 5 bases. The CDR3 sequence is 14 residues long. In germline, CDR1 is LGHDT, CDR2 YNNKEL (reference sequence). Between the trimmed V and J ends, which lost 0 bases and 6 bases, there was a span of 12 bases. The CDR3 region has the DNA TGTGCCAGCAGCCAAGATCCAGGGTTGTTCGAGCAGTACTTC. It is translated as CASSQDPGLFEQYF.

V is TRBV3-1 (or the pseudogene TRBV3-2) and J is TRBJ2-5, with 8 bases that match TRBD2. Germline V gene data show CDR1 as LGHDT and CDR2 as YNNKEL (reference sequence). The CDR3 is 14 residues long. The V and J ends lost 4 bases and 5 bases, in that order; junction bases with no gene match: 6. CDR3 in amino acids: CASSPGGREETQYF. Here the CDR3 DNA reads TGTGCCAGCAGCCCGGGGGGGCGGGAGGAGACCCAGTACTTC.

The chain links TRBV11-2 to TRBJ2-1; D not resolved. The germline V gene encodes CDR1 SGHAT and CDR2 FQNNGV. V was pared by 1 base and J by 7 bases, with 14 bases between. The CDR3 spans 15 residues. CDR3 DNA sequence: TGTGCCAGCAGCTTAGCCCGTGGTTGGGCGAATGAGCAGTTCTTC. Encoded protein: CASSLARGWANEQFF.

The J gene is TRBJ1-2, the V gene TRBV19; D unclear. This CDR3 is built from 16 residues. The germline V gene has CDR1 LNHDA and CDR2 SQIVND (reference sequence). V was cut by 5 bases and J by 4 bases, with 20 bases left in between. The CDR3 loop is CASSRMEAQEGYGYTF. Here the CDR3 DNA reads TGTGCCAGTAGTCGTATGGAGGCACAAGAGGGCTATGGCTACACCTTC.

The rearrangement links TRBV6-2 or TRBV6-3 to TRBJ2-3, with 10 bases matching TRBD2. The CDR3 extends over 16 amino acids. Germline CDR1 MNHEY, CDR2 SVGEGT. With 2 bases clipped from V and 1 base from J, the junction kept 3 bases outside the gene matches. CDR3 sequence reads: CASSYELAGRTDTQYF. CDR3 DNA sequence: TGTGCCAGCAGTTACGAACTAGCGGGGCGCACAGATACGCAGTATTTT.

The chain recombines TRBV12-3 or TRBV12-4 with TRBJ1-1, with D unresolved. With 2 bases removed from V and 4 bases from J, the gap between germline ends came to 8 bases. The CDR3 loop spans 13 amino acids. The CDR3 DNA is TGTGCCAGCAGTTTACGAGGGTTCACTGAAGCTTTCTTT. Protein sequence: CASSLRGFTEAFF.

The V call is TRBV6-2 or TRBV6-3, the J call TRBJ2-1; 7 bases line up with TRBD1. V lost 5 bases, J lost 9 bases, and 10 bases stayed unmatched. CDR1 and CDR2 (germline): MNHEY, SVGEGT. The CDR3 totals 14 residues. In DNA, the CDR3 is TGTGCCAGCAGTGGTGACAGGGATTGGGGTGAGCAGTTCTTC. The encoded protein is CASSGDRDWGEQFF.